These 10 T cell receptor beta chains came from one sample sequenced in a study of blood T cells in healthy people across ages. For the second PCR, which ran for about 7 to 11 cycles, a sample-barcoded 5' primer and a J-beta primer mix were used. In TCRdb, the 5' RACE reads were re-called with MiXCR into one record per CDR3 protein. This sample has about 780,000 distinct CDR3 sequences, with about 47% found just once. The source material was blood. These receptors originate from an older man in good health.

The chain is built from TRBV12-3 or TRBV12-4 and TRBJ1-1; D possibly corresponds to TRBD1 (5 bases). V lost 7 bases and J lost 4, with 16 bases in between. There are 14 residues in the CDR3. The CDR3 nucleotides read TGTGCCAGCATCGCGAGGGGCAGTGGCACTGAAGCTTTCTTT. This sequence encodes CASIARGSGTEAFF.

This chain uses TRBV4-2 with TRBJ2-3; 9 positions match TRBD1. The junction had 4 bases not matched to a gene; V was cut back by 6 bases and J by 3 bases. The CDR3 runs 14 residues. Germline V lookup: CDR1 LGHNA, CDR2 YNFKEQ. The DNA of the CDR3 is TGTGCCAGCAGAGGGACAGGGTCTACAGATACGCAGTATTTT. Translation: CASRGTGSTDTQYF.

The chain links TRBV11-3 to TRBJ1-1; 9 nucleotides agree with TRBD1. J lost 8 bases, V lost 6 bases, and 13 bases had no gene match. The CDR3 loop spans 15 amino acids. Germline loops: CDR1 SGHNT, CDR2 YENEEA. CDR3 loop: CASRILGTGSTEAFF. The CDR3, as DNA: TGTGCCAGCAGAATACTCGGGACAGGGTCCACCGAAGCTTTCTTT. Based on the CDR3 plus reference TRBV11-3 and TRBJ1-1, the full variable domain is EAGVVQSPRYKIIEKKQPVAFWCNPISGHNTLYWYLQNLGQGPELLIRYENEEAVDDSQLPKDRFSAERLKGVDSTLKIQPAELGDSAVYLCASRILGTGSTEAFFGQGTRLTVV.

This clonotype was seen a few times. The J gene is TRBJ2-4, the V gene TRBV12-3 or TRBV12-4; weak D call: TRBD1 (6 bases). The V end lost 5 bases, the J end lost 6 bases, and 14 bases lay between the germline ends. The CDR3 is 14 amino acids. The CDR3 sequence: CASSLTGSRNIQYF. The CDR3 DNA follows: TGTGCCAGCAGTCTAACAGGGTCCAGAAACATTCAGTACTTC.

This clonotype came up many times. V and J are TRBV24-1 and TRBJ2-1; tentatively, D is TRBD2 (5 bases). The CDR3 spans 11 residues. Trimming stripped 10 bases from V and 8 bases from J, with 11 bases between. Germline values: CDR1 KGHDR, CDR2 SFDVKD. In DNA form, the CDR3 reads TGTGCCACGGGAGTCACGGATGAGCAGTTCTTC. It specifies CATGVTDEQFF.

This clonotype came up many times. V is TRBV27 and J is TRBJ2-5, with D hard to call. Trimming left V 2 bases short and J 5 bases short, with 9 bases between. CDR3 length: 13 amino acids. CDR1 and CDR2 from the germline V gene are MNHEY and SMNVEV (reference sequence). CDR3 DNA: TGTGCCAGCAGTTTACGTCTAGGCGAGACCCAGTACTTC. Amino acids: CASSLRLGETQYF.

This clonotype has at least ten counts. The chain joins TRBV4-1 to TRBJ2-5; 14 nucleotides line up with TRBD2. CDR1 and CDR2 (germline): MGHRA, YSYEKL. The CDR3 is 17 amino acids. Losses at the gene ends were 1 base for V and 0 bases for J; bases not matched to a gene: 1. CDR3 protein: CASSQGTSGGYQETQYF. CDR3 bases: TGCGCCAGCAGCCAAGGGACTAGCGGGGGGTACCAAGAGACCCAGTACTTC.

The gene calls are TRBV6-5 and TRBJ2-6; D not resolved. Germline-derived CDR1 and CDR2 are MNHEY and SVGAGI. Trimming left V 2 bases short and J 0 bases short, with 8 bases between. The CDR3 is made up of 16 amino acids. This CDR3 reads CASSYTQFSGANVLTF. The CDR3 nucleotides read TGTGCCAGCAGTTACACCCAGTTCTCTGGGGCCAACGTCCTGACTTTC.

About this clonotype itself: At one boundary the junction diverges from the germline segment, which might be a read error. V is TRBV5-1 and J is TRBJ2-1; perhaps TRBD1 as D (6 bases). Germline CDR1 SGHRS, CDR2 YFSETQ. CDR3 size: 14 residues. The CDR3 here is CASSLGGIYNEQFF. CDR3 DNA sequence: TGTGCCAGCAGCTTAGGGGGAATCTACAATGAGCAGTTCTTC.

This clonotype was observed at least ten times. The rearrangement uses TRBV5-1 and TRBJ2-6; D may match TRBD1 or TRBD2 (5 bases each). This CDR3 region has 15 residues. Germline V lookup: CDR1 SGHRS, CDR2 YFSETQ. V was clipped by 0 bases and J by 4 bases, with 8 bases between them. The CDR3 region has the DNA TGCGCCAGCAGCTTGGGGGGGAGAGGGGCCAACGTCCTGACTTTC. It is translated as CASSLGGRGANVLTF.